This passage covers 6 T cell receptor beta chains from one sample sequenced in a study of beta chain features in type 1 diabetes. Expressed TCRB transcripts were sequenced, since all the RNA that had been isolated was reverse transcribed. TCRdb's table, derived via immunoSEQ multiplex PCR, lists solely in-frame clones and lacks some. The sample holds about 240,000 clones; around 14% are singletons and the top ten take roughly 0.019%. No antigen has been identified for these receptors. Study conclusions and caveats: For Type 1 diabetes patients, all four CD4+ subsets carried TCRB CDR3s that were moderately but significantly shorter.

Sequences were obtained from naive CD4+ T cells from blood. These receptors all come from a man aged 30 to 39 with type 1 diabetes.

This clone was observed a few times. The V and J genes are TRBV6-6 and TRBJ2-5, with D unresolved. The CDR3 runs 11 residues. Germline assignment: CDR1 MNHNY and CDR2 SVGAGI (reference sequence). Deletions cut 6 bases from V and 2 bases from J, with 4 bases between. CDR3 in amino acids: CASRTQETQYF. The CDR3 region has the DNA TGTGCCAGCAGAACTCAAGAGACCCAGTACTTC.

The CDR3 protein is CASSTTGLFGYTF. The CDR3 region has the DNA TGTGCCAGCAGCACCACAGGGTTATTTGGCTACACCTTC. This chain joins TRBV11-2 and TRBJ1-2; TRBD1 might be the D (6 bases). Trimming took off 5 bases at V and 7 bases at J, with 14 bases between the two ends. CDR1 SGHAT and CDR2 FQNNGV come from the germline V gene. CDR3 size: 13 residues.

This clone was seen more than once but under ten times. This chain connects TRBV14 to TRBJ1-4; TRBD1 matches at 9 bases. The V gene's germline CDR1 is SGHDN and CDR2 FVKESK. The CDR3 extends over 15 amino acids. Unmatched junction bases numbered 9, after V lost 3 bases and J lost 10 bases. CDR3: CASSQDGTGTGKLFF. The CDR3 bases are TGTGCCAGCAGCCAGGACGGGACAGGGACAGGAAAACTGTTTTTT.

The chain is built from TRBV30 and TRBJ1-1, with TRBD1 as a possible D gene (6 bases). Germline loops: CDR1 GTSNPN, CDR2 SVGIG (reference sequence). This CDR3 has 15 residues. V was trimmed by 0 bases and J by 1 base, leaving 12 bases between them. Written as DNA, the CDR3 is TGTGCCTGGAGTGTACAGTGGACAGCGAACACTGAAGCTTTCTTT. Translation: CAWSVQWTANTEAFF.

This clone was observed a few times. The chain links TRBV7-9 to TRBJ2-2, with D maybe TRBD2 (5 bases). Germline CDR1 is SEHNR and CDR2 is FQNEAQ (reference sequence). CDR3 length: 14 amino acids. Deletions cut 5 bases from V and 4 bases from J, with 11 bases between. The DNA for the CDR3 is TGTGCCAGCAGCCCCCTAGCAAGCACCGGGGAGCTGTTTTTT. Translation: CASSPLASTGELFF.

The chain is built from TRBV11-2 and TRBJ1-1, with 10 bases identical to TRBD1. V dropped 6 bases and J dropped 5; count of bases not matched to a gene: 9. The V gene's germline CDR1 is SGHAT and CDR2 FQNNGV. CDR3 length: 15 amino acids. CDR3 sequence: CASRGQGRATTEAFF. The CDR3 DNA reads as TGTGCCAGCAGGGGACAGGGGAGGGCGACAACTGAAGCTTTCTTT.